These 29 T cell receptor beta chains were all obtained from the same sample, sequenced in a study of regulatory T cells in long-lasting Graves disease. CDR3-region Arm-PCR and iRepertoire HTBI primers produced the TCR beta libraries. TCRdb re-analysed the multiplex PCR reads in MiXCR, keeping a single row per CDR3 protein. The profile shows around 450,000 distinct CDR3 sequences, 15% of them singletons. Time point of the sample: newly diagnosed GD, antithyroid drugs for less than 3 months. PBMCs provided the RNA from which the TCR library was made. The sample was also reused in another study, on T cells in Graves' hyperthyroidism and ophthalmopathy.

This sample comprised peripheral blood mononuclear cells (PBMCs), obtained at new diagnosis, from a patient treated with antithyroid drugs. These receptors all come from a woman aged 40 to 49 with Graves disease.

The sample holds a few counts of this clonotype. This chain links TRBV18 with TRBJ1-1; D is undetermined. The germline V gene encodes CDR1 KGHSH and CDR2 LQKENI. The CDR3 extends over 15 amino acids. The V end was cut by 4 bases, the J end by 4 bases, with 16 bases between. The CDR3 DNA sequence: TGTGCCAGCTCACTTCTCGGAAATATCGCCACTGAAGCTTTCTTT. Translating it yields CASSLLGNIATEAFF.

This clonotype occurred many times. The junction and the germline gene differ at one end; a read error may be behind it. The chain has TRBV12-3 or TRBV12-4 and TRBJ2-1, with 7 bases fitting TRBD1. The CDR3 covers 14 residues. CDR3 nucleotides: TGTGCCAACAGTGAGACAGGGCTATTAAATGAGCAGTTCTTC. Amino acids: CANSETGLLNEQFF.

In its sample, this clonotype was seen a few times. The J gene is TRBJ2-1, the V gene TRBV12-5; 9 bases align to TRBD2. V gave up 3 bases and J gave up 4 bases; unmatched junction bases: 10. Germline lookup yields CDR1 LGHNT and CDR2 FRNRAP. The CDR3 consists of 17 residues. The CDR3 sequence: CASGLLLAGRRYNEQFF. CDR3 coding DNA: TGTGCTAGTGGTTTATTACTAGCGGGTCGGAGATACAATGAGCAGTTCTTC.

As concerns this clonotype: A much larger clone sits a single nucleotide away, making a read error possible. The conserved final phenylalanine or tryptophan is absent from the CDR3, which likely points to a read error. The V gene is TRBV24-1, the J gene TRBJ2-1; 8 bases are a match to TRBD2. The CDR3 covers 17 residues. Germline V CDR1 and CDR2: KGHDR, SFDVKD. V gave up 4 bases and J gave up 4 bases; unmatched junction bases: 11. The CDR3 reads CATSDPRDSGAYNEQFL. The CDR3 nucleotides read TGTGCCACCAGTGACCCCCGGGATAGCGGGGCTTACAATGAGCAGTTCCTC.

This clonotype was seen repeatedly, ten times or more. This chain links TRBV6-1 with TRBJ2-3, with D hard to call. CDR1 is MNHNS and CDR2 is SASEGT in the germline V gene. The CDR3 is made up of 16 amino acids. The germline V and J ends were trimmed by 2 bases and 2 bases, with 14 bases remaining between them. The CDR3 sequence: CASSETARRLTDTQYF. The CDR3, as DNA: TGTGCCAGCAGTGAAACGGCACGGAGACTCACAGATACGCAGTATTTT.

The sample holds a few counts of this clonotype. V and J are TRBV30 and TRBJ2-2; 8 nucleotides agree with TRBD1. Germline V gene data show CDR1 as GTSNPN and CDR2 as SVGIG (reference sequence). Trimming at V came to 4 bases and at J to 3 bases, leaving 7 bases not matched to a gene. The CDR3 runs 15 residues. The CDR3 DNA reads as TGTGCCTGGACCAGGGGGCAGGTGGACACCGGGGAGCTGTTTTTT. Translation: CAWTRGQVDTGELFF.

In its sample, this clonotype was seen a few times. V gene TRBV5-8 combines with J gene TRBJ1-5; D call uncertain. The CDR3 consists of 17 residues. Germline CDR1 reads SGHTS; CDR2 reads YDEGEE. V lost 2 bases, J lost 5 bases, and 20 bases lay in between. This chain's CDR3 is CASSFFEGLGFDQPQHF. The CDR3 DNA reads as TGTGCCAGCAGCTTTTTCGAGGGTTTGGGCTTTGATCAGCCCCAGCATTTT. Full variable domain (outside the CDR3, taken from reference TRBV5-8 and TRBJ1-5): EAGVTQSPTHLIKTRGQQATLRCSPISGHTSVYWYQQALGLGLQFLLWYDEGEERNRGNFPPRFSGRQFPNYSSELNVNALELEDSALYLCASSFFEGLGFDQPQHFGDGTRLSIL.

In this sample, this clonotype turned up a few times. This chain joins TRBV7-2 and TRBJ1-5; D is unresolved. Germline CDR1 reads SGHTA; CDR2 reads FQGNSA. Deletions cut 1 base from V and 4 bases from J, with 11 bases between. The CDR3 totals 15 residues. In DNA form, the CDR3 reads TGTGCCAGCAGCTTAGTAAGGGCCCAGAATCAGCCCCAGCATTTT. It codes for CASSLVRAQNQPQHF.

This clonotype was picked up many times. The chain is built from TRBV20-1 and TRBJ2-1, with 7 bases aligning to TRBD2. Germline V gene lookup returns CDR1 DFQATT and CDR2 SNEGSKA (reference sequence). CDR3 length: 12 residues. With 6 bases clipped from V and 7 bases from J, the junction kept 6 bases outside the gene matches. Here the CDR3 reads CSAGGRGNEQFF. The DNA for the CDR3 is TGCAGTGCCGGGGGGAGGGGTAATGAGCAGTTCTTC.

J is TRBJ2-6 and V is TRBV7-2; 8 nucleotides match TRBD1. The CDR3 is 15 amino acids. Germline values: CDR1 SGHTA, CDR2 FQGNSA. V was pared by 7 bases and J by 1 base, with 3 bases of the junction left unmatched. The DNA for the CDR3 is TGTGCCAGCATCACAGGGGGTTCTGGGGCCAACGTCCTGACTTTC. It codes for CASITGGSGANVLTF. Drawing the rest from reference TRBV7-2 and TRBJ2-6, the complete variable domain is GAGVSQSPSNKVTEKGKDVELRCDPISGHTALYWYRQSLGQGLEFLIYFQGNSAPDKSGLPSDRFSAERTGGSVSTLTIQRTQQEDSAVYLCASITGGSGANVLTFGAGSRLTVL.

This clonotype was seen many times. V gene TRBV20-1 combines with J gene TRBJ2-7; 7 positions match TRBD1. V was pared by 1 base and J by 4 bases, with 7 bases of the junction left unmatched. From germline, CDR1 is DFQATT and CDR2 SNEGSKA (reference sequence). CDR3 length: 14 residues. The DNA for the CDR3 is TGCAGTGCTAGAGCCGGGACAGACCTATACGAGCAGTACTTC. Translated: CSARAGTDLYEQYF.

This sequence joins TRBV29-1 and TRBJ2-3, with 8 bases lining up with TRBD2. The V segment lost 4 bases and the J segment 7 bases; nucleotides outside the gene matches: 13. Germline CDR1 SQVTM, CDR2 ANQGSEA. The CDR3 has 15 amino acids. The CDR3 sequence: CSVGPLAGPTNTQYF. The CDR3 coding sequence is TGCAGCGTTGGACCGCTAGCGGGCCCTACGAATACGCAGTATTTT.

The chain has TRBV7-9 and TRBJ1-1; 11 positions agree with TRBD1. The CDR3 has 19 amino acids. V was clipped by 2 bases and J by 4 bases; unmatched bases: 15. Germline lookup yields CDR1 SEHNR and CDR2 FQNEAQ (reference sequence). As DNA, the CDR3 is TGTGCCAGCAGCTTATCGATATTAAGGGACAGGGGGACACCCACTGAAGCTTTCTTT. It codes for CASSLSILRDRGTPTEAFF.

This clonotype was recorded a few times. The CDR3, as DNA: TGTGCCAGCAGTTTACCAGGGCCCTCTGGGGCCAACGTCCTGACTTTC. This sequence encodes CASSLPGPSGANVLTF. V usage is TRBV28 and J usage is TRBJ2-6, with a weak D call TRBD1 (5 bases). Trimming left V 2 bases short and J 0 bases short, with 8 bases between. The CDR3 covers 16 residues. Germline assignment: CDR1 MDHEN and CDR2 SYDVKM.

This clonotype showed up many times. The chain combines TRBV30 with TRBJ2-2, with 7 bases identical to TRBD2. The CDR3 sequence is 11 residues long. Germline trimming cut 5 bases from V and 7 bases from J; bases unmatched to any gene: 1. Germline CDR1 is GTSNPN and CDR2 is SVGIG (reference sequence). CDR3 in DNA: TGTGCCTGGTCTAGCGGCGGGGAGCTGTTTTTT. Residues: CAWSSGGELFF.

This clonotype was observed at least ten times. The chain recombines TRBV7-9 with TRBJ2-3, with TRBD2 identical over 12 bases. J gave up 3 bases and V 5 bases, and 9 bases lay outside the gene matches. This CDR3 has 17 residues. Germline V CDR1 and CDR2: SEHNR, FQNEAQ (reference sequence). In nucleotides, the CDR3 is TGTGCCAGCAGCACGCGCTCGACTAGCGGGAGAACAGATACGCAGTATTTT. Its translation is CASSTRSTSGRTDTQYF.

A few counts support this clonotype. The chain employs TRBV6-1 and TRBJ2-1; TRBD2 might be the D (7 bases). In germline, CDR1 is MNHNS, CDR2 SASEGT. CDR3 size: 15 residues. Deletions cut 5 bases from V and 1 base from J, with 12 bases between. Here the CDR3 reads CASSRGARSYNEQFF. The CDR3 bases are TGTGCCAGCAGTCGGGGGGCCCGTTCCTACAATGAGCAGTTCTTC.

The chain uses TRBV19 and TRBJ1-2; perhaps TRBD1 as D (6 bases). Trimming removed 3 bases at V and 8 bases at J, with 19 bases between. CDR1 and CDR2 from the germline V gene are LNHDA and SQIVND (reference sequence). The CDR3 is 15 residues long. This CDR3 is CASSMGELTGHGYTF. The CDR3 region has the DNA TGTGCCAGTAGTATGGGAGAACTTACAGGGCACGGCTACACCTTC. Complete variable domain (other parts from reference TRBV19 and TRBJ1-2): DGGITQSPKYLFRKEGQNVTLSCEQNLNHDAMYWYRQDPGQGLRLIYYSQIVNDFQKGDIAEGYSVSREKKESFPLTVTSAQKNPTAFYLCASSMGELTGHGYTFGSGTRLTVV.

The chain has TRBV30 and TRBJ2-2, with unresolved D. V lost 3 bases to trimming and J lost 3 bases, with 14 bases between them. CDR1 is GTSNPN, CDR2 SVGIG, per germline (reference sequence). The CDR3 has 15 amino acids. DNA for the CDR3: TGTGCCTGGAGCGAGGACGGTGAGGACACCGGGGAGCTGTTTTTT. Its protein is CAWSEDGEDTGELFF.

The table lists this clonotype with many counts. The V call is TRBV11-3, the J call TRBJ2-5; a weak D match, TRBD2 (5 bases). Germline CDR1 and CDR2: SGHNT and YENEEA. V was clipped by 1 base and J by 5 bases, with 14 bases between them. There are 15 residues in the CDR3. As DNA, the CDR3 is TGTGCCAGCAGCTTAGCGTCCGAGGGAGTTGAGACCCAGTACTTC. As protein: CASSLASEGVETQYF.

This clonotype appeared many times. This chain joins TRBV30 and TRBJ2-3, with a possible D match to TRBD2 (5 bases). Trimming cost V 0 bases and J 1 base, with 8 bases left between them. CDR1 is GTSNPN, CDR2 SVGIG, per germline (reference sequence). CDR3 length: 14 amino acids. Written as DNA, the CDR3 is TGTGCCTGGAGTGTCCGGGGAGGCACAGATACGCAGTATTTT. The encoded protein is CAWSVRGGTDTQYF. The full variable domain, in which reference TRBV30 and TRBJ2-3 provide the parts outside the CDR3, is SQTIHQWPATLVQPVGSPLSLECTVEGTSNPNLYWYRQAAGRGLQLLFYSVGIGQISSEVPQNLSASRPQDRQFILSSKKLLLSDSGFYLCAWSVRGGTDTQYFGPGTRLTVL.

The chain recombines TRBV7-8 with TRBJ1-2, with a possible D match to TRBD1 (6 bases). Per the germline V gene, CDR1 is SGHVS and CDR2 is FQNEAQ. The CDR3 length is 14 residues. The CDR3 spells CAVPDSFSLYGYTF. For the CDR3, the DNA is TGTGCTGTACCGGACAGTTTCTCTCTCTATGGCTACACCTTC.

This chain joins TRBV11-3 and TRBJ2-3; 7 bases fit TRBD2. CDR3 length: 16 residues. J lost 4 bases, V lost 5 bases, and 12 bases had no gene match. CDR1 is SGHNT, CDR2 YENEEA, per germline. In DNA form, the CDR3 reads TGTGCCAGCAGCCCCCCCGGGGGGAGAGCCCCAGATACGCAGTATTTT. This gives the protein CASSPPGGRAPDTQYF.

This clonotype was observed a handful of times. The chain links TRBV20-1 to TRBJ2-3; D might be TRBD2 (5 bases). V lost 3 bases to trimming and J lost 5 bases, with 12 bases between them. Germline V lookup: CDR1 DFQATT, CDR2 SNEGSKA (reference sequence). CDR3 length equals 13 residues. The CDR3 protein is CSASPLGLDTQYF. The CDR3, as DNA: TGCAGTGCTAGCCCACTAGGGCTAGATACGCAGTATTTT.

The V gene is TRBV4-3, the J gene TRBJ2-7; 8 bases align to TRBD2. V lost 0 bases and J lost 5; bases outside the gene matches: 15. The CDR3 runs 18 residues. Germline V lookup: CDR1 LGHNA, CDR2 YSLEER. CDR3 bases: TGCGCCAGCAGCCAAGATGTGGCAGGAGGTAGCGGGATCGACGAGCAGTACTTC. Residues: CASSQDVAGGSGIDEQYF.

At least ten counts were recorded for this clonotype. The gene calls are TRBV25-1 and TRBJ1-1; TRBD1 is a possible D gene (5 bases). This CDR3 comprises 14 residues. Germline-derived CDR1 and CDR2 are MGHDK and SYGVNS. The V end lost 3 bases, the J end lost 9 bases, and 17 bases lay between the germline ends. The CDR3 nucleotides are TGTGCCAGCAGTGAGACCAGGGAGGAACCGAAAGCTTTCTTT. Its translation: CASSETREEPKAFF.

The sample holds many counts of this clonotype. The rearrangement links TRBV6-5 to TRBJ2-1; tentative D call: TRBD2 (6 bases). Germline values: CDR1 MNHEY, CDR2 SVGAGI. CDR3 length: 12 amino acids. Trimming cost V 2 bases and J 10 bases, with 9 bases left between them. The CDR3 nucleotides read TGTGCCAGCAGTTACGGCGGGAACGAGCAGTTCTTC. This codes for CASSYGGNEQFF.

This clonotype showed up many times. V gene TRBV20-1 combines with J gene TRBJ2-7; D may match TRBD1 or TRBD2 (6 bases each). The length of the CDR3 is 14 residues. The germline gives CDR1 DFQATT, CDR2 SNEGSKA (reference sequence). Between the trimmed V and J ends, which lost 3 bases and 4 bases, there was a span of 16 bases. In nucleotides, the CDR3 is TGCAGTGCTAGCCGCGGGGACAAGGGGTACGAGCAGTACTTC. This codes for CSASRGDKGYEQYF.

In its sample, this clonotype was seen many times. The chain links TRBV7-8 to TRBJ2-2, with 16 bases aligning to TRBD2. The V and J ends lost 5 bases and 7 bases, in that order; junction bases with no gene match: 13. Germline CDR1 is SGHVS and CDR2 is FQNEAQ. The CDR3 has 19 amino acids. In nucleotides, the CDR3 is TGTGCCAGCAGCAGGCTCGGGACTAGCGGGAGGGCCCGGGGCGGGGAGCTGTTTTTT. This gives the protein CASSRLGTSGRARGGELFF.